The 27 T cell receptor beta chains given below trace back to one sample, sequenced in a study of blood T cell repertoires in COVID-19. This table comes from immunoSEQ multiplex PCR, and its TCRdb copy is limited to in-frame clones, with some not included. The table includes approximately 71,000 clones, about 80% detected once. The specimen sequenced was peripheral blood. These receptors were taken from a human donor in a cohort sampled during active COVID-19.

This clone was seen a handful of times. The chain joins TRBV5-6 to TRBJ1-2; maybe TRBD1 (6 bases). Germline-derived CDR1 and CDR2 are SGHDT and YYEEEE. V was cut by 3 bases and J by 8 bases, with 8 bases left in between. This CDR3 has 11 amino acids. CDR3 coding DNA: TGTGCCAGCAGCTCAGGGGTCGGCTACACCTTC. Encoded protein: CASSSGVGYTF.

The J gene is TRBJ2-3, the V gene TRBV3-1 (or the pseudogene TRBV3-2), with 12 bases aligning to TRBD2. With 3 bases clipped from V and 1 base from J, the junction kept 2 bases outside the gene matches. The V gene's germline CDR1 is LGHDT and CDR2 YNNKEL (reference sequence). This CDR3 contains 16 residues. The CDR3 DNA sequence: TGTGCCAGCAGCCATAGACTAGCGGGGGGCACAGATACGCAGTATTTT. It is translated as CASSHRLAGGTDTQYF.

The chain joins TRBV2 to TRBJ2-3, with TRBD2 matching 12 bases. Looked up from germline, CDR1 is SNHLY and CDR2 is FYNNEI. The CDR3 is 15 residues long. V gave up 7 bases and J gave up 2 bases; unmatched junction bases: 4. CDR3 coding DNA: TGTGCCAGCAAGAGACTAGCGGGGGCCACAGATACGCAGTATTTT. It is translated as CASKRLAGATDTQYF.

The V and J genes are TRBV11-3 and TRBJ2-2; TRBD2 might be the D (6 bases). CDR1 is SGHNT and CDR2 is YENEEA in the germline V gene. The CDR3 runs to 16 residues. V was shortened by 4 bases and J by 4 bases, with 16 bases between the two germline ends. CDR3 protein: CASSSGGGHTTGELFF. The CDR3 nucleotides are TGTGCCAGCAGCTCCGGGGGTGGACACACCACCGGGGAGCTGTTTTTT.

CDR3 sequence (DNA): TGTGCCAGCTCTCGGACAGGGGGGAACGAGCAGTACTTC. Translation: CASSRTGGNEQYF. The chain has TRBV6-5 and TRBJ2-7, with 10 bases aligning to TRBD1. In germline, CDR1 is MNHEY, CDR2 SVGAGI. V lost 8 bases, J lost 5 bases, and 6 bases stayed unmatched. The CDR3 consists of 13 residues.

This clone occurred a few times. V gene TRBV2 combines with J gene TRBJ2-4; 9 bases map to TRBD2. The CDR3 has 13 residues. V lost 7 bases to trimming and J lost 8 bases; unmatched junction nucleotides: 6. Germline V gene data show CDR1 as SNHLY and CDR2 as FYNNEI. Here the CDR3 DNA reads TGTGCCAGCAAGGCGGGAGGGCAGGACATTCAGTACTTC. It specifies CASKAGGQDIQYF.

The gene calls are TRBV7-2 and TRBJ1-5, with 7 bases aligning to TRBD1. The J segment lost 7 bases and the V segment lost 8 bases, leaving 8 bases of the junction unmatched. Germline assignment: CDR1 SGHTA and CDR2 FQGNSA. The CDR3 length is 13 residues. The CDR3 sequence is CASGAGGGQPQHF. The CDR3 nucleotides read TGTGCCAGCGGGGCAGGGGGTGGACAGCCCCAGCATTTT.

The DNA of the CDR3 is TGTGCCAGCAGCCACAGGGAATTGAACACTGAAGCTTTCTTT. Protein: CASSHRELNTEAFF. This chain joins TRBV6-5 and TRBJ1-1; a weak D match, TRBD1 (6 bases). Germline CDR1 MNHEY, CDR2 SVGAGI. This CDR3 has 14 residues. Trimming took 6 bases from V and 0 from J, leaving 11 bases between them.

The table lists this clone with a few counts. The chain combines TRBV7-6 with TRBJ2-7; 8 bases agree with TRBD1. The ends lost 3 bases at V and 3 bases at J; junction bases unmatched: 4. The CDR3 extends over 14 amino acids. Germline lookup yields CDR1 SGHVS and CDR2 FNYEAQ. CDR3 sequence (DNA): TGTGCCAGCAGCTTCGGGACAGGAAACTACGAGCAGTACTTC. This encodes CASSFGTGNYEQYF.

This clone was observed a few times. The rearrangement links TRBV28 to TRBJ2-6; a possible D gene is TRBD2 (6 bases). Trimming cost V 6 bases and J 0 bases, with 15 bases left between them. The CDR3 spans 17 residues. CDR1 is MDHEN and CDR2 is SYDVKM in the germline V gene. Here the CDR3 reads CASSSGLSLSGANVLTF. As DNA, the CDR3 is TGTGCCAGCAGCTCGGGACTCTCCCTCTCTGGGGCCAACGTCCTGACTTTC.

V and J are TRBV7-2 and TRBJ1-1, with TRBD1 matching 10 bases. The CDR3 is 16 amino acids. With 4 bases clipped from V and 5 bases from J, the junction kept 10 bases outside the gene matches. Germline CDR1 is SGHTA and CDR2 is FQGNSA. Written as DNA, the CDR3 is TGTGCCAGCAGCTCCGGGACAGGGGAATGGGGGACTGAAGCTTTCTTT. Translation: CASSSGTGEWGTEAFF.

The V gene is TRBV29-1, the J gene TRBJ2-7; 8 nucleotides match TRBD2. J lost 0 bases, V lost 8 bases, and 3 bases had no gene match. This CDR3 is 12 amino acids long. Germline V gives CDR1 SQVTM, CDR2 ANQGSEA. The CDR3 nucleotides are TGCAGCATTAGCGGGGCCTCCTACGAGCAGTACTTC. Its translation: CSISGASYEQYF.

The genes are TRBV25-1 and TRBJ1-2, with a possible D match to TRBD1 (5 bases). This CDR3 has 13 residues. V dropped 6 bases and J dropped 7 bases, with 15 bases sitting between them. Germline V gene lookup returns CDR1 MGHDK and CDR2 SYGVNS. CDR3 in amino acids: CASRGGGYSGYTF. The CDR3 coding sequence is TGTGCCAGCAGGGGGGGAGGGTACTCTGGCTACACCTTC.

This chain uses TRBV3-1 (or the pseudogene TRBV3-2) with TRBJ2-1; perhaps TRBD2 as D (6 bases). Trimming stripped 1 base from V and 8 bases from J, with 12 bases between. Germline V lookup: CDR1 LGHDT, CDR2 YNNKEL (reference sequence). The CDR3 length is 14 residues. The DNA of the CDR3 is TGTGCCAGCAGCCAAGCCGGACTACCCGATGAGCAGTTCTTC. Protein product: CASSQAGLPDEQFF.

The CDR3 sequence: CASSPVLVSVYEQYF. DNA of the CDR3: TGTGCCAGCAGCCCCGTTCTCGTATCGGTCTACGAGCAGTACTTC. This chain joins TRBV3-1 (or the pseudogene TRBV3-2) and TRBJ2-7; D is uncertain. CDR1 is LGHDT, CDR2 YNNKEL, per germline (reference sequence). The CDR3 length is 15 residues. With 4 bases removed from V and 3 bases from J, the gap between germline ends came to 16 bases.

This chain links TRBV18 with TRBJ2-7, with D possibly matching TRBD2 (6 bases). Trimming removed 3 bases at V and 4 bases at J, with 16 bases between. The germline gives CDR1 KGHSH, CDR2 LQKENI. The CDR3 sequence is 15 residues long. CDR3 DNA: TGTGCCAGCTCACCGATGCAGGAGGGTCCGTACGAGCAGTACTTC. Its protein is CASSPMQEGPYEQYF.

This clone is a singleton in its sample. The V call is TRBV6-5, the J call TRBJ2-1; possible D gene TRBD2, 5 bases. V was clipped by 6 bases and J by 4 bases, with 16 bases between them. Germline CDR1 and CDR2: MNHEY and SVGAGI. The CDR3 length is 15 residues. CDR3 loop: CASSLSGREYNEQFF. CDR3 DNA sequence: TGTGCCAGCAGCCTATCGGGCCGGGAATACAATGAGCAGTTCTTC.

This chain joins TRBV23-1 and TRBJ2-2, with D perhaps matching TRBD2 (8 bases). TRBV23-1 has ORF status, its function being uncertain. CDR3 length: 22 amino acids. Deletions cut 3 bases from V and 2 bases from J, with 31 bases between. As DNA, the CDR3 is TGCGCCAGCAGTCACCGGGACAGTCTAAGCGGGGGAACCCACTTCAACACCGGGGAGCTGTTTTTT. Translated: CASSHRDSLSGGTHFNTGELFF.

The V and J genes are TRBV7-2 and TRBJ2-1; 9 positions match TRBD2. CDR3 size: 15 residues. Trimming removed 1 base from V and 8 bases from J; junction bases left unmatched: 6. The germline V gene has CDR1 SGHTA and CDR2 FQGNSA. The CDR3 nucleotides are TGTGCCAGCAGCTTAGGTCTAGCGGGAAGGGATGAGCAGTTCTTC. It encodes CASSLGLAGRDEQFF.

The CDR3 DNA reads as TGTGCCACCAGCAGAGACAACTCTGGGGCCAACGTCCTGACTTTC. Its translation: CATSRDNSGANVLTF. The chain recombines TRBV15 with TRBJ2-6; D is unclear. Germline V CDR1 and CDR2: LNHNV, YYDKDF (reference sequence). CDR3 length: 15 amino acids. V dropped 0 bases and J dropped 0 bases, with 3 bases sitting between them.

The rearrangement links TRBV29-1 to TRBJ2-7; D perhaps matches TRBD2 (8 bases). V was trimmed by 5 bases and J by 6 bases, leaving 20 bases between them. Germline assignment: CDR1 SQVTM and CDR2 ANQGSEA. The CDR3 extends over 14 amino acids. The CDR3: CSVNSGRGDSEQYF. In nucleotides, the CDR3 is TGCAGCGTTAACAGCGGGAGAGGGGACAGCGAGCAGTACTTC.

The gene calls are TRBV6-4 and TRBJ2-3; a possible D gene is TRBD2 (6 bases). Germline V gene data show CDR1 as MRHNA and CDR2 as SNTAGT. Between the trimmed V and J ends, which lost 5 bases and 4 bases, there was a span of 10 bases. The length of the CDR3 is 13 residues. For the CDR3, the DNA is TGTGCCAGCAGTCGGGAGATCGCAGATACGCAGTATTTT. Amino acid sequence: CASSREIADTQYF.

The gene calls are TRBV7-2 and TRBJ1-6; TRBD1 is a possible D gene (6 bases). CDR1 and CDR2 (germline): SGHTA, FQGNSA. This CDR3 region has 14 residues. V lost 6 bases to trimming and J lost 8 bases, with 14 bases between them. CDR3 amino acids: CASRGAGAHSPLHF. The CDR3 DNA is TGTGCCAGCAGGGGGGCGGGGGCTCATTCACCCCTCCACTTT.

This chain connects TRBV5-4 to TRBJ2-6; the D gene is possibly TRBD1 (5 bases). V lost 2 bases and J lost 3, with 15 bases in between. This CDR3 has 17 residues. CDR1 is SGHNT, CDR2 YYREEE, per germline (reference sequence). The CDR3 nucleotides read TGTGCCAGCAGCTTTGACAGAGTAGGGCTTGGGGCCAACGTCCTGACTTTC. Translating gives CASSFDRVGLGANVLTF.

The table lists this clone with a count of one. The chain couples TRBV27 to TRBJ1-2; TRBD1 aligns across 8 bases. The CDR3 loop spans 17 amino acids. V lost 0 bases and J lost 2; bases outside the gene matches: 8. Germline V CDR1 and CDR2: MNHEY, SMNVEV (reference sequence). DNA of the CDR3: TGTGCCAGCAGTTTATCCGGCGAGACAGGGGCGAACTATGGCTACACCTTC. Translated: CASSLSGETGANYGYTF.

The V gene is TRBV7-9, the J gene TRBJ1-4; D is unresolved. Germline CDR1 SEHNR, CDR2 FQNEAQ (reference sequence). Trimming removed 4 bases at V and 5 bases at J, with 11 bases between. This CDR3 contains 14 residues. CDR3 sequence: CASSYLIGNEKLFF. CDR3 nucleotide sequence: TGTGCCAGCAGCTACCTCATCGGGAATGAAAAACTGTTTTTT.

The chain combines TRBV11-2 with TRBJ2-7, with TRBD2 matching 10 bases. This CDR3 comprises 17 residues. Trimming took 5 bases from V and 1 from J; bases not matched to a gene: 11. Germline lookup yields CDR1 SGHAT and CDR2 FQNNGV. This CDR3 reads CASSRGPGTSESYEQYF. Here the CDR3 DNA reads TGTGCCAGCAGCCGCGGCCCCGGGACTAGCGAGTCCTACGAGCAGTACTTC.